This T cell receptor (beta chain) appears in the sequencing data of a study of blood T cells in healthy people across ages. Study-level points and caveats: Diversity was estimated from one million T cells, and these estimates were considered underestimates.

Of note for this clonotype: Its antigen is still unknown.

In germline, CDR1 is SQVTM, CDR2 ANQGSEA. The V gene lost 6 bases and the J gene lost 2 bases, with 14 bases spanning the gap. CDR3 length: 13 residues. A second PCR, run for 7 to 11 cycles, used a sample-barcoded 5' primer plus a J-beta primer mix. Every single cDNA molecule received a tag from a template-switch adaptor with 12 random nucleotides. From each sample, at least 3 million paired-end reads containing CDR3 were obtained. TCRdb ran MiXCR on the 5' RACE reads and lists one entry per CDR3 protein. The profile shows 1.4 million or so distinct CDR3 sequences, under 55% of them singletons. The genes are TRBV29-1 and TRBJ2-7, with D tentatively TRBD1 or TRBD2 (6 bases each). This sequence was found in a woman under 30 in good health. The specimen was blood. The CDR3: CSVQDRRAYEQYF. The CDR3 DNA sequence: TGCAGCGTCCAAGACAGGAGGGCCTACGAGCAGTACTTC.